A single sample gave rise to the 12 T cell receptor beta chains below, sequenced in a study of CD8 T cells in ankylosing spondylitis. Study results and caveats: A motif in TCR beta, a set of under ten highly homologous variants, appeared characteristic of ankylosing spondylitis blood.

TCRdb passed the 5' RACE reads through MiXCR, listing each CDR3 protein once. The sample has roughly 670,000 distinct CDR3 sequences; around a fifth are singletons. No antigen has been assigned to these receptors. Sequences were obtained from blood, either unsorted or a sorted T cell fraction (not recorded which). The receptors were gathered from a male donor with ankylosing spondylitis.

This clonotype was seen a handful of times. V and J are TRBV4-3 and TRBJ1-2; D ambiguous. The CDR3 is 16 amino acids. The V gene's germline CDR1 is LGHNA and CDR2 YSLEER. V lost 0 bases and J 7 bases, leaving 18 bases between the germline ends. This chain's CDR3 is CASSQDSSAPFFGYTF. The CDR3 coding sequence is TGCGCCAGCAGCCAAGATTCGTCAGCGCCTTTTTTTGGCTACACCTTC.

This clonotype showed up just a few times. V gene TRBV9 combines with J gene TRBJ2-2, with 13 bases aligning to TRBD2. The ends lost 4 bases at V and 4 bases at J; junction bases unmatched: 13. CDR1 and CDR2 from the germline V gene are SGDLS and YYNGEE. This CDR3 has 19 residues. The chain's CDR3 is CASSPLFARLAGGTGELFF. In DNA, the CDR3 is TGTGCCAGCAGCCCCCTGTTTGCCCGACTAGCGGGGGGCACCGGGGAGCTGTTTTTT.

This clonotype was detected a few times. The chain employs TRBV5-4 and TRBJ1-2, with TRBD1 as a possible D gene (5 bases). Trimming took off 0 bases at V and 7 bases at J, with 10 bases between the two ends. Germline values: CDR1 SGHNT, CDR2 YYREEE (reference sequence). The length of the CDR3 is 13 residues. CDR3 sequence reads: CASSLGGELGYTF. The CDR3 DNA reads TGTGCCAGCAGCTTGGGAGGGGAACTTGGCTACACCTTC.

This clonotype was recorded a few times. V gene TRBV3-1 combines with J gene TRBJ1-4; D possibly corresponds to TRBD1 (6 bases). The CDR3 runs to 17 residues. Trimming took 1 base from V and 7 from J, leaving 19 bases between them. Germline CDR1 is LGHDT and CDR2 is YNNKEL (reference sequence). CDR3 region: CASSQAPFTGYSEKLFF. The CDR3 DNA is TGTGCCAGCAGCCAAGCCCCCTTTACAGGGTACAGTGAAAAACTGTTTTTT. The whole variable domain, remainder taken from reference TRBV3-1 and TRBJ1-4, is DTAVSQTPKYLVTQMGNDKSIKCEQNLGHDTMYWYKQDSKKFLKIMFSYNNKELIINETVPNRFSPKSPDKAHLNLHINSLELGDSAVYFCASSQAPFTGYSEKLFFGSGTQLSVL.

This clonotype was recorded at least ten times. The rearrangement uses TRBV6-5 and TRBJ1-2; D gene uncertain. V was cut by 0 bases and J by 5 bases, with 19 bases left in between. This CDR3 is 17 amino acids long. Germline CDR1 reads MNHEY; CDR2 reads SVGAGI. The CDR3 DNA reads TGTGCCAGCAGTTACTCGACTTCCCGGGCTTTGGGTTATGGCTACACCTTC. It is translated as CASSYSTSRALGYGYTF.

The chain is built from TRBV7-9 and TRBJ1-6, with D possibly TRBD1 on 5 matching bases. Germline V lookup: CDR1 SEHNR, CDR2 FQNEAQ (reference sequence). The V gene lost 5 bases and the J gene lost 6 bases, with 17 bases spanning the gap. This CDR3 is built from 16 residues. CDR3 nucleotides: TGTGCCAGCAGCCCGAAGATGGGGACTAGTAATTCACCCCTCCACTTT. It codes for CASSPKMGTSNSPLHF. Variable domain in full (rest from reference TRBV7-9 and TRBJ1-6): DTGVSQNPRHKITKRGQNVTFRCDPISEHNRLYWYRQTLGQGPEFLTYFQNEAQLEKSRLLSDRFSAERPKGSFSTLEIQRTEQGDSAMYLCASSPKMGTSNSPLHFGNGTRLTVT.

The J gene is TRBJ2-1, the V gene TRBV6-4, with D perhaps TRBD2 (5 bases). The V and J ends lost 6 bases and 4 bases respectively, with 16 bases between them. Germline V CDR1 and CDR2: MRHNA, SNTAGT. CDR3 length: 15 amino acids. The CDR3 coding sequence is TGTGCCAGCAGCAGAGAGGGAGACTATTACAATGAGCAGTTCTTC. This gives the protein CASSREGDYYNEQFF.

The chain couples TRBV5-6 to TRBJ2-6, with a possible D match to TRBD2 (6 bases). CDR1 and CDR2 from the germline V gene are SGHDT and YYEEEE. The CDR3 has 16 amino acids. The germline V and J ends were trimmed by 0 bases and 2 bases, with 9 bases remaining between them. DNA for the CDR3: TGTGCCAGCAGCTTGGCCGGGACTCCTGGGGCCAACGTCCTGACTTTC. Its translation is CASSLAGTPGANVLTF.

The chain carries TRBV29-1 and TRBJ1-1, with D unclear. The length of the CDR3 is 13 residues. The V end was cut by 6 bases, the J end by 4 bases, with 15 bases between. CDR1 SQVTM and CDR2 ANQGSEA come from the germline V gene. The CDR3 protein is CSVDDTRGTEAFF. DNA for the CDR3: TGCAGCGTCGATGACACCCGAGGCACTGAAGCTTTCTTT.

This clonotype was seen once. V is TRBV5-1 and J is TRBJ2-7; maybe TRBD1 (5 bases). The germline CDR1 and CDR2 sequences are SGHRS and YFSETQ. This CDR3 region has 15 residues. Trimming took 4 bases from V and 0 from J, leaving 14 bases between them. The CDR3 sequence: CASSGTTVDSYEQYF. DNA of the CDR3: TGCGCCAGCAGCGGTACGACAGTAGACTCCTACGAGCAGTACTTC.

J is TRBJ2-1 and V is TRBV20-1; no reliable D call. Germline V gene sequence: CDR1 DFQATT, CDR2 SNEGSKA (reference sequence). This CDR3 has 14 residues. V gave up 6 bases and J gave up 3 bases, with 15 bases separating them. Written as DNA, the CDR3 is TGCAGTGCCACCCACCCCGGCAACTACAATGAGCAGTTCTTC. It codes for CSATHPGNYNEQFF.

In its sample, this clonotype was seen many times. In nucleotides, the CDR3 is TGTGCTAGCTCAGGGGGGGACAATGAGCAGTTCTTC. Protein: CASSGGDNEQFF. The chain is built from TRBV7-7 and TRBJ2-1; possibly TRBD1 or TRBD2 for D (7 bases each). CDR1 is SSHAT, CDR2 FNYEAQ, per germline (reference sequence). This CDR3 has 12 residues.